This TCR beta chain stems from a study of T cells after yellow fever vaccination. For the study at large: Fractions with few cells were prepared using SMART-Seq v4 Ultra Low Input. Whole-study findings and limits: The secondary response was weaker, and its peak arrived faster, on day 5 versus 15. Clonotype sharing between CD4 and CD8 compartments was small.

5'RACE template switching produced TCR cDNA carrying a universal primer site and UMIs. TCRdb processed the 5' RACE reads anew with MiXCR; each CDR3 protein has one entry. The sample records 500,000 to 650,000 distinct CDR3 sequences, about 12% being singletons. This clonotype occurred once. What it binds is not known. Unmatched junction bases numbered 11, after V lost 4 bases and J lost 5 bases. The CDR3 sequence is 16 residues long. CDR1 is SEHNR and CDR2 is FQNEAQ in the germline V gene (reference sequence). V usage is TRBV7-9 and J usage is TRBJ2-3; 8 positions match TRBD1. This receptor was identified in a man younger than 40 who received the YFV17D yellow fever vaccine. Sequences were derived from PBMCs, sampled on the day of the yellow fever booster vaccination. CDR3 sequence reads: CASSYGTGLSGDTQYF. Here the CDR3 DNA reads TGTGCCAGCAGCTACGGGACAGGACTTTCGGGAGATACGCAGTATTTT.